These T cell receptor beta chains were read from a single sample in a study of T cell repertoires in cytomegalovirus infection. Their target antigens are unknown. In TCRdb, the reads were re-called with MiXCR into one record per CDR3 protein. Among around 900,000 distinct CDR3 sequences, around 30% were seen once, and the ten largest hold around 15%. Source: cultured CD8+ T cells from PBMCs, taken from culture after CMV antigen stimulation. The receptors originated from a human donor in good health (CMV status not recorded). Some clones in this sample may be carry-over from other donors' samples. The CDR3 runs from the conserved cysteine through the conserved F or W. The order of the fields is J gene, V gene, D gene, clone size, CDR3 DNA, CDR3 protein. A D gene is named only where the DNA matches it firmly. Clone size, where shown, is once, few, many, or a class for clones that have expanded.

TRBJ2-1,TRBV27,TRBD2,-,TGTGCCAGCAGTTCCTATCCCCGGGGGGAATTAAATGAGCAGTTCTTC,CASSSYPRGELNEQFF
TRBJ1-1,TRBV20-1,TRBD1,few,TGCAGTGCTAGGGTCGACCCTCCGTGGACAGGGCGGGAGTACACTGAAGCTTTCTTT,CSARVDPPWTGREYTEAFF
TRBJ2-3,TRBV5-1,TRBD1,few,TGCGCCAGCAGCCCCGAGACAGGGGCCGACACAGATACGCAGTATTTT,CASSPETGADTDTQYF
TRBJ1-1,TRBV6-1,-,-,TGTGCCAGCTTGACCGGGGGGGGGGAGACTGAAGCTTTCTTT,CASLTGGGETEAFF
TRBJ2-1,TRBV7-8,TRBD1,-,TGTGCCAGCAGCATGGGGACAGGGAATTACAATGAGCAGTTCTTC,CASSMGTGNYNEQFF
TRBJ1-5,TRBV6-8,-,once,TGTGCCAGCAGTTACGATCCTGGGCATCAGCCCCAGCATTTT,CASSYDPGHQPQHF
TRBJ1-1,TRBV19,-,few,TGTGCCAGTAGTACCCTCCCTCGGTTGGGGAACACTGAAGCTTTCTTT,CASSTLPRLGNTEAFF
TRBJ1-2,TRBV5-6,-,-,TGTGCCAGCAGCTTGGCCGAGGAGACTGGCTACACCTTC,CASSLAEETGYTF
TRBJ2-4,TRBV6-1,TRBD2,-,TGTGCCAGCAGTGAGCCGGGACTAGCGGGGATCAAAAACATTCAGTACTTC,CASSEPGLAGIKNIQYF
TRBJ1-2,TRBV7-8,-,-,TGTGCCAGCAGCTTTAGTAATGGGGCCTATGGCTACACCTTC,CASSFSNGAYGYTF
TRBJ1-2,TRBV6-2/TRBV6-3,TRBD1,-,TGTGCCAGCAGTCCGACAGGGGAAAACTACTATGGCTACACCTTC,CASSPTGENYYGYTF
TRBJ2-1,TRBV15,-,-,TGTGCCACCAGCAGAGGTGTCCAGGCACCCTACAATGAGCAGTTCTTC,CATSRGVQAPYNEQFF
TRBJ2-2,TRBV19,-,-,TGTGCCAGTAGTATTAAGGGGGGAAGGCTCGCCGGGGAGCTGTTTTTT,CASSIKGGRLAGELFF
TRBJ2-2,TRBV6-1,TRBD2,-,TGTGCCAGCAGTGTAAAAACAAGGACTAGCGGGTACCCCCCCCCCAACAGGGAGCTGTTTTTT,CASSVKTRTSGYPPPNRELFF
TRBJ2-1,TRBV6-1,-,-,TGTGCCAGCAGAAAGGACAGGGAGGGCGATGAGCAGTTCTTC,CASRKDREGDEQFF
TRBJ1-4,TRBV2,-,-,TGTGCCAGCAGTGAAGGGTGGTCCCAACGAGGCGAAAAACTGTTTTTT,CASSEGWSQRGEKLFF
TRBJ2-1,TRBV6-2/TRBV6-3,-,-,TGTGCCAGCAGCTATTTCAGGAACGACGAGCAGTTCTTC,CASSYFRNDEQFF
TRBJ2-5,TRBV7-6,TRBD1,many,TGTGCCAGCAGCCCGAGGAGGACAGGGGCCTACCAAGAGACCCAGTACTTC,CASSPRRTGAYQETQYF
TRBJ1-1,TRBV10-3,-,few,TGTGCCATCAGTGAGTCAGGGCAGGCGGATTGGAACACTGAAGCTTTCTTT,CAISESGQADWNTEAFF
TRBJ1-6,TRBV7-6,TRBD1,few,TGTGCCAGCAGCAAGAGCGCAGGGGGCGGATATTCACCCCTCCACTTT,CASSKSAGGGYSPLHF
TRBJ2-7,TRBV7-2,-,many,TGTGCCAGCAGCTCGAGGGGTCCCCCGATGGATGAGCAGTACTTC,CASSSRGPPMDEQYF
TRBJ1-5,TRBV15,-,few,TGTGCCACCAGCAGAGTAGGGGGACCCCAGCATTTT,CATSRVGGPQHF
TRBJ1-2,TRBV6-1,TRBD1,-,TGTGCCAGCAATCTCCAGGGGGCCGGCTATGGCTACACCTTC,CASNLQGAGYGYTF
TRBJ2-7,TRBV10-3,-,-,TGTGCCATCAGTGAGGACAGTAGTACCTACGAGCAGTACTTC,CAISEDSSTYEQYF
TRBJ2-1,TRBV7-9,-,-,TGTGCCAGCGGCTTTACAGGGTCGGATGAGCAGTTCTTC,CASGFTGSDEQFF
TRBJ2-7,TRBV7-8,TRBD2,many,TGTGCCAGCAGTTGGGCGGGGGGATCCTACGAGCAGTACTTC,CASSWAGGSYEQYF
TRBJ1-2,TRBV7-9,-,many,TGTGCCAGCAGCCCTAATAATAACTATGGCTACACCTTC,CASSPNNNYGYTF
TRBJ2-7,TRBV12-5,-,-,TGTGCTAGTGGTTTGAACCGAATCGAGCAGTACTTC,CASGLNRIEQYF
TRBJ1-4,TRBV5-6,-,once,TGTGCCAGCAGCTTGGCCGGGGTTTTGGAAAAACTGTTTTTT,CASSLAGVLEKLFF
TRBJ2-7,TRBV6-1,-,few,TGTGCCAGCAGGTTGACAGACTACGAGCAGTACTTC,CASRLTDYEQYF
TRBJ1-3,TRBV10-3,-,-,TGTGCCATCAGGGCGACGGGTTCCATATATTTT,CAIRATGSIYF
TRBJ2-2,TRBV6-1,TRBD1,many,TGTGCCAGTGGGGACAGGCTGGACACCGGGGAGCTGTTTTTT,CASGDRLDTGELFF
TRBJ2-1,TRBV10-3,TRBD2,-,TGTGCCATCAGTGAGCCGGCCGGGACTAGCGGATACAATGAGCAGTTCTTC,CAISEPAGTSGYNEQFF
TRBJ2-2,TRBV6-6,TRBD1,-,TGTGCCACCACAGGGGCCACCGGGGAGCTGTTTTTT,CATTGATGELFF
TRBJ2-1,TRBV7-4,-,-,TGTGCCAGCAGCTTTTGGGGGGCCCATGAGCAGTTCTTC,CASSFWGAHEQFF
TRBJ2-7,TRBV27,-,-,TGTGCCAGCAGTTTTACGGACATGGGCGAGCAGTACTTC,CASSFTDMGEQYF
TRBJ1-1,TRBV2,TRBD1,few,TGTGCCAGCAGTGAGGACAGGGGGCTCACTGAAGCTTTCTTT,CASSEDRGLTEAFF
TRBJ1-5,TRBV14,-,-,TGTGTCAGCAGCCAAGGGGGGGCTCAGCCCCAGCATTTT,CVSSQGGAQPQHF
TRBJ2-5,TRBV6-1,-,-,TGTGCCAGCAGTGGCTTAGCGGACCGGACGGAGACCCAGTACTTC,CASSGLADRTETQYF
TRBJ2-7,TRBV6-2/TRBV6-3,-,few,TGTGCCAGCAGTTACTCGAGAATGCGAGACGAGCAGTACTTC,CASSYSRMRDEQYF
TRBJ1-1,TRBV9,-,-,TGTGCCAGCAGCGTAGTATTGGGGGAGGACACTGAAGCTTTCTTT,CASSVVLGEDTEAFF
TRBJ1-1,TRBV7-9,-,many,TGTGCTAGCAGCTTAGAGTCGGGGACTGAAGCTTTCTTT,CASSLESGTEAFF
TRBJ2-2,TRBV24-1,TRBD1,-,TGTGCCACCAGTGAGTCGACAGGGCGTTCCACCGGGGAGCTGTTTTTT,CATSESTGRSTGELFF
TRBJ2-3,TRBV4-3,TRBD1,few,TGCGCCAGCCGCCCGACAGGGAGCGCGCCTCCAGATACGCAGTATTTT,CASRPTGSAPPDTQYF
TRBJ1-5,TRBV27,TRBD1,-,TGTGCCAGCAGATTCGGGACAGGGTCGAACCAGCCCCAGCATTTT,CASRFGTGSNQPQHF
TRBJ1-1,TRBV15,-,few,TGTGCCACCAGCAGAGATATTCGGGATGAAGCTTTCTTT,CATSRDIRDEAFF
TRBJ2-5,TRBV27,-,-,TGTGCCAGCAGTTTATCGCCAGGTCTGGAGACCCAGTACTTC,CASSLSPGLETQYF